This is a list of T cell receptor beta chains from one sample in a study of T-cell reconstitution after alpha-beta-depleted transplantation in children. Each CDR3 protein is one row after TCRdb ran MiXCR on the PCR reads. Altogether 400,000 to 500,000 distinct CDR3 sequences are present, roughly a tenth being singletons, with the ten largest covering roughly 6%. This specimen was PBMCs from the stem cell graft donor, taken from the stem cell graft. The receptors originated from a human donor who donated a stem cell graft to a child with acute myeloid leukemia. Both conserved end residues are part of each CDR3. Fields, in order: J gene, clone size, D gene, V gene, CDR3 DNA, CDR3 protein. D genes are given only for firm matches. Expanded clones are given a class, and other clones once, few, many or no size at all.

j_gene: TRBJ1-6; abundance: -; d_gene: TRBD1; v_gene: TRBV4-1; CDR3nt: TGCGCCAGCAGGGATGGACAGGGAAATTCACCCCTCCACTTT; CDR3aa: CASRDGQGNSPLHF
j_gene: TRBJ2-5; abundance: many; d_gene: -; v_gene: TRBV10-3; CDR3nt: TGTGCCATTGCTTCAACGGCGGGAAGAGGTGAGACCCAGTACTTC; CDR3aa: CAIASTAGRGETQYF
j_gene: TRBJ1-5; abundance: -; d_gene: -; v_gene: TRBV7-2; CDR3nt: TGTGCCAGCAGCTTACGTGCGCGGGATCAGCCCCAGCATTTT; CDR3aa: CASSLRARDQPQHF
j_gene: TRBJ2-5; abundance: -; d_gene: TRBD2; v_gene: TRBV25-1; CDR3nt: TGTGCCAGCAGTGAATTGGGCGGGGGGGTTCAAGAGACCCAGTACTTC; CDR3aa: CASSELGGGVQETQYF
j_gene: TRBJ1-2; abundance: few; d_gene: TRBD1; v_gene: TRBV29-1; CDR3nt: TGCAGCGTTGAGCTTGGTCCTAATCAGGGGGATGGCTACACCTTC; CDR3aa: CSVELGPNQGDGYTF
j_gene: TRBJ2-7; abundance: many; d_gene: TRBD2; v_gene: TRBV20-1; CDR3nt: TGCAGTGCTAGAGATCTAGCGGGGAACTCCTACGAGCAGTACTTC; CDR3aa: CSARDLAGNSYEQYF
j_gene: TRBJ1-2; abundance: -; d_gene: -; v_gene: TRBV7-2; CDR3nt: TGTGCCACAGGGGACTATGGCTACACCTTC; CDR3aa: CATGDYGYTF
j_gene: TRBJ2-2; abundance: many; d_gene: -; v_gene: TRBV5-1; CDR3nt: TGCGCCAGCAGCTTGGCTAGAGGGCGTGACACCGGGGAGCTGTTTTTT; CDR3aa: CASSLARGRDTGELFF
j_gene: TRBJ2-5; abundance: few; d_gene: -; v_gene: TRBV12-3/TRBV12-4; CDR3nt: TGTGCCAGCAGAACGGACAAGAAAGAGACCCAGTACTTC; CDR3aa: CASRTDKKETQYF
j_gene: TRBJ1-1; abundance: few; d_gene: TRBD1; v_gene: TRBV20-1; CDR3nt: TGCAGGGTGGACAGGTTGGGCACTGAAGCTTTCTTT; CDR3aa: CRVDRLGTEAFF
j_gene: TRBJ2-3; abundance: -; d_gene: -; v_gene: TRBV5-6; CDR3nt: TGTGCCAGCAGCTTCCCGGAGAGGGAAGATACGCAGTATTTT; CDR3aa: CASSFPEREDTQYF
j_gene: TRBJ2-1; abundance: -; d_gene: TRBD2; v_gene: TRBV4-3; CDR3nt: TGCGCCAGCAGCCCCCGGACTAGCGGGTCCTACAATGAGCAGTTCTTC; CDR3aa: CASSPRTSGSYNEQFF
j_gene: TRBJ2-7; abundance: few; d_gene: -; v_gene: TRBV7-2; CDR3nt: TGTGCCAGCAGCTTAAGCTCGACAGTCTCCTACGAGCAGTACTTC; CDR3aa: CASSLSSTVSYEQYF
j_gene: TRBJ1-1; abundance: -; d_gene: TRBD1; v_gene: TRBV18; CDR3nt: TGTGCCAGCTCGCCACGGGACAGAGAGGACACTGAAGCTTTCTTT; CDR3aa: CASSPRDREDTEAFF
j_gene: TRBJ2-7; abundance: -; d_gene: -; v_gene: TRBV7-9; CDR3nt: TGTGCCAGCAGCTTAGGCGACTGGAGCTCCTACGAGCAGTACTTC; CDR3aa: CASSLGDWSSYEQYF
j_gene: TRBJ2-5; abundance: few; d_gene: -; v_gene: TRBV7-9; CDR3nt: TGTGCCAGCAGCCCCCTGGACACCCAAGAGACCCAGTACTTC; CDR3aa: CASSPLDTQETQYF
j_gene: TRBJ1-1; abundance: few; d_gene: TRBD1; v_gene: TRBV12-5; CDR3nt: TGTGCTAGTGGTTTTTACTCCACCCGACAGGGGAAATCTGAAGCTTTCTTT; CDR3aa: CASGFYSTRQGKSEAFF
j_gene: TRBJ2-7; abundance: once; d_gene: -; v_gene: TRBV7-9; CDR3nt: TGTGCCAGCAGCTGGTTTCGAGGGGCCTCCCCCGAGCAGTACTTC; CDR3aa: CASSWFRGASPEQYF
j_gene: TRBJ2-5; abundance: many; d_gene: -; v_gene: TRBV5-1; CDR3nt: TGCGCCAGCAGCCGTTCGGGGGGCAAAGAGACCCAGTACTTC; CDR3aa: CASSRSGGKETQYF
j_gene: TRBJ1-3; abundance: -; d_gene: TRBD1; v_gene: TRBV7-2; CDR3nt: TGTGCCAGCAGCCCAGGGACAGCTAAAAACTCTGGAAACACCATATATTTT; CDR3aa: CASSPGTAKNSGNTIYF
j_gene: TRBJ2-6; abundance: few; d_gene: -; v_gene: TRBV9; CDR3nt: TGTGCCAGCAGCAAACTCACGGCCGAATCTGGGGCCAACGTCCTGACTTTC; CDR3aa: CASSKLTAESGANVLTF
j_gene: TRBJ1-2; abundance: few; d_gene: -; v_gene: TRBV6-2/TRBV6-3; CDR3nt: TGTGCCAGCAGCCTTTCCAGTTTTATCGGAAAAGGGGAAGCTAACTATGGCTACACCTTC; CDR3aa: CASSLSSFIGKGEANYGYTF
j_gene: TRBJ2-2; abundance: many; d_gene: TRBD2; v_gene: TRBV5-5; CDR3nt: TGTGCCAGCAGCGCACTAGCGGGATCAGCGAACACCGGGGAGCTGTTTTTT; CDR3aa: CASSALAGSANTGELFF
j_gene: TRBJ2-6; abundance: few; d_gene: -; v_gene: TRBV11-2; CDR3nt: TGTGCCAGCAGCCCCCGTCGGGACACCGGTTCTGGGGCCAACGTCCTGACTTTC; CDR3aa: CASSPRRDTGSGANVLTF
j_gene: TRBJ2-5; abundance: -; d_gene: -; v_gene: TRBV5-6; CDR3nt: TGTGCCAGCAGCTTGGGGGGGGCCCTCGTTGAGACCCAGTACTTC; CDR3aa: CASSLGGALVETQYF
j_gene: TRBJ2-1; abundance: -; d_gene: -; v_gene: TRBV7-9; CDR3nt: TGTGCCAGCAGCTTAGCGTACAGATACAATGAGCAGTTCTTC; CDR3aa: CASSLAYRYNEQFF
j_gene: TRBJ2-3; abundance: -; d_gene: TRBD1; v_gene: TRBV19; CDR3nt: TGTGCCAGTCGTGGGGACAGGGCTTACACAGATACGCAGTATTTT; CDR3aa: CASRGDRAYTDTQYF
j_gene: TRBJ2-5; abundance: -; d_gene: -; v_gene: TRBV29-1; CDR3nt: TGCAGCGTTGAAAGGGGGGCCATCCAAGAGACCCAGTACTTC; CDR3aa: CSVERGAIQETQYF
j_gene: TRBJ1-1; abundance: few; d_gene: -; v_gene: TRBV12-3/TRBV12-4; CDR3nt: TGTGCCAGCAGTTTAACAGAAGATAACACTGAAGCTTTCTTT; CDR3aa: CASSLTEDNTEAFF
j_gene: TRBJ2-7; abundance: -; d_gene: TRBD2; v_gene: TRBV25-1; CDR3nt: TGTGCCAGCAGTGAGGCCCGGGCGGGAGGATCCTACGAGCAGTACTTC; CDR3aa: CASSEARAGGSYEQYF
j_gene: TRBJ2-3; abundance: many; d_gene: -; v_gene: TRBV7-2; CDR3nt: TGTGCCAGCAGCTACCAGACGGATACGCAGTATTTT; CDR3aa: CASSYQTDTQYF
j_gene: TRBJ1-2; abundance: many; d_gene: -; v_gene: TRBV5-6; CDR3nt: TGTGCCAGCAGCATTTACACGTCCAACTATGGCTACACCTTC; CDR3aa: CASSIYTSNYGYTF
j_gene: TRBJ2-2; abundance: -; d_gene: -; v_gene: TRBV5-5; CDR3nt: TGTGCCAGCAGCCTCACGGGACTCACCGGGGAGCTGTTTTTT; CDR3aa: CASSLTGLTGELFF
j_gene: TRBJ1-1; abundance: -; d_gene: -; v_gene: TRBV20-1; CDR3nt: TGCAGTGCTAGAGATGTCCCGAACCCTGAAGCTTTCTTT; CDR3aa: CSARDVPNPEAFF
j_gene: TRBJ1-1; abundance: few; d_gene: -; v_gene: TRBV12-3/TRBV12-4; CDR3nt: TGTGCCAGCAGTTTACGGGTGCTCACTGAAGCTTTCTTT; CDR3aa: CASSLRVLTEAFF
j_gene: TRBJ1-3; abundance: few; d_gene: -; v_gene: TRBV5-1; CDR3nt: TGCGCCAGCAGTAGTAGCCAGGACGGGAACACCATATATTTT; CDR3aa: CASSSSQDGNTIYF
j_gene: TRBJ2-3; abundance: few; d_gene: -; v_gene: TRBV29-1; CDR3nt: TGCAGCGTTGGTGTTGGGGTGGATACGCAGTATTTT; CDR3aa: CSVGVGVDTQYF
j_gene: TRBJ1-3; abundance: many; d_gene: TRBD1; v_gene: TRBV5-1; CDR3nt: TGCGCCAGCAGCCTCCGGACAGGGGCTGGAAACACCATATATTTT; CDR3aa: CASSLRTGAGNTIYF
j_gene: TRBJ1-1; abundance: -; d_gene: -; v_gene: TRBV20-1; CDR3nt: TGCAGTGCGGCGGACACGAACACTGAAGCTTTCTTT; CDR3aa: CSAADTNTEAFF
j_gene: TRBJ2-1; abundance: -; d_gene: -; v_gene: TRBV7-2; CDR3nt: TGTGCCAGCAGCTTTAGTAGGGGTGATGAGCAGTTCTTC; CDR3aa: CASSFSRGDEQFF
j_gene: TRBJ2-2; abundance: -; d_gene: -; v_gene: TRBV21-1; CDR3nt: TGTGCCAGCAGCAAAGCGGGTCAGGAGGGAGTTACCGGGGAGCTGTTTTTT; CDR3aa: CASSKAGQEGVTGELFF
j_gene: TRBJ2-6; abundance: few; d_gene: -; v_gene: TRBV4-3; CDR3nt: TGCGCCAGCAGCCAAGGGGGGGCCAACGTCCTGACTTTC; CDR3aa: CASSQGGANVLTF